This T cell receptor beta chain was retrieved from a study of OX40 agonist ivuxolimab in advanced cancers. Regarding the study in general: Ivuxolimab, which targeted the costimulatory receptor OX40 (CD134), was an agonistic, fully human IgG2 monoclonal antibody. Intravenous ivuxolimab was administered to patients every 2 weeks at six dose levels: 0.01, 0.1, 0.3, 1.5, 3 and 10 mg/kg. In the dose-escalation cohort, 82.7% of patients were male, and the mean age was approximately 60 years with a range of roughly 20 to 80. The paper covers the monotherapy dose-escalation part of the phase I ivuxolimab trial, which included N ≈ 50 patients. The purpose of peripheral TCRbeta sequencing was to test whether ivuxolimab changed TCR sequence diversity and led to clonal T-cell expansion. Partial responses occurred in three dose-escalation patients, of whom one had hepatocellular carcinoma and two had cutaneous melanoma. Prior anti-PD-1, anti-PD-L1 or anti-CTLA-4 therapy was permitted, and 35% to 40% of dose-escalation patients had received checkpoint inhibitors. Among the roughly 52 dose-escalation patients, about 20 had hepatocellular carcinoma, 15 or so melanoma, 9 renal cell carcinoma and 9 head and neck cancer. What the authors observed across the whole study: At doses of 0.1 to 3.0 mg/kg, clonal expansion of both CD4+ and CD8+ T cells in blood was seen between baseline and week 6. After ivuxolimab, more expanded clones were found on average in CD8+ T cells than in CD4+ T cells. Low levels of normalized T-cell clonal expansion were also seen in some patients who did not respond. The antigen specificity of the clonally expanded peripheral T cells was not determined. Partial responders in the 0.1-3.0 mg/kg groups had among the lowest normalized peripheral clonal expansion, especially among CD8+ T cells.

V is reduced by 4 bases and J by 6 bases, leaving a spacing of 15 bases between them. The CDR3, from cysteine to phenylalanine, totals 13 residues. The CDR3 DNA has 39 bases and is translated from base 1. Reading the germline V gene (reference sequence) gives CDR1 GTSNPN and CDR2 SVGIG. Of note for this clone: The antigen it binds to is not known. No base quality values were provided; no much bigger clone lies one nucleotide off.

The trial excluded patients who had a history of autoimmune disease or who were on systemic immunosuppression. Peripheral blood for TCR sequencing was drawn from every dose cohort at baseline, at cycle 4 day 1 and at cycle 7 day 1. The samples were drawn from a first-in-human, open-label, multicenter phase I dose-escalation trial of ivuxolimab. Adults with locally advanced or metastatic melanoma, renal cell carcinoma, hepatocellular carcinoma or head and neck squamous cell carcinoma were enrolled in the trial. CD4+ and CD8+ T cells were sorted separately from peripheral blood before TCR sequencing. For sequencing of the TCRbeta CDR3 region, genomic DNA was extracted from the sorted cells. TCRbeta CDR3 regions were sequenced using the immunoSEQ Assay. Drawn from immuneACCESS, this table holds only the in-frame rearrangements with V and J called that TCRdb kept. Clones are partly lost; checked studies trace under half to an unresolved V gene and leave the rest unexplained. The table for this sample lists around 61,000 clones; approximately 88% of them were counted only once. The ten most abundant clones make up about 2.5% of the sample.

The input for sequencing was CD4+ or CD8+ T cells sorted from blood, taken in a trial of the OX40 agonist ivuxolimab. The receptor comes from an adult with an advanced solid tumor such as melanoma, head and neck, liver or kidney cancer. The chain was built from TRBV30 and TRBJ1-1; too little of a D gene remains to name it. The CDR3 protein is CAWTGWGGAEAFF. The nucleotides are TGTGCCTGGACTGGGTGGGGAGGCGCTGAAGCTTTCTTT.